This T cell receptor beta chain was retrieved from a study of cytomegalovirus exposure and HLA in healthy donors. Study in general: Prior work identified around 120 million unique TCR beta sequences in 150 million to 200 million T cells. General study results and limits: Productive rates of about 87% or about 30% were seen for most TCR beta V segments in an earlier analysis. In a later analysis, across HLA loci, associated TCR counts were highest for DRB1, lowest for HLA-C.

Concerning this clone: The antigen remains unidentified.

The PCR made use of 60 Vbeta and 13 Jbeta primers. Produced via immunoSEQ multiplex PCR; TCRdb's table is partial and in-frame only. The table lists about 150,000 clones, around three quarters of them singletons, with about an eighth in the top ten. Sequencing was performed on PBMCs. The sequence was obtained from a man aged 35 to 55 in good health and CMV-seropositive.

CDR3 DNA: TGTGCCAGTAGTATAGGGACAGGGGGTACCGGGGAGCTGTTTTTT. It yields the protein CASSIGTGGTGELFF. The chain uses TRBV19 and TRBJ2-2, with 10 bases fitting TRBD1. Looked up from germline, CDR1 is LNHDA and CDR2 is SQIVND (reference sequence). This CDR3 has 15 residues. The trim removed 1 base at V and 5 bases at J, leaving 1 base unmatched.